What follows are 18 T cell receptor beta chains derived from one specimen sequenced in a study of T-cell reconstitution after alpha-beta-depleted transplantation in children. Using unique molecular identifiers, the investigators prepared the TCRbeta library. TCRdb independently ran MiXCR on the PCR reads; one entry per CDR3 protein. The sample lists under 850,000 distinct CDR3 sequences; around 13% were seen once. The material sequenced was PBMCs, taken before TCRalphabeta/CD19-depleted stem cell transplant. All receptors derive from a girl between 2 and 10 years old with congenital amegakaryocytic thrombocytopenia, due to receive a stem cell transplant.

This clonotype appeared a single time. The rearrangement links TRBV18 to TRBJ1-4; D not certain. Trimming stripped 2 bases from V and 7 bases from J, with 8 bases between. The CDR3 totals 13 residues. Germline V gene lookup returns CDR1 KGHSH and CDR2 LQKENI. CDR3 sequence: CASSPWAGEKLFF. In DNA form, the CDR3 reads TGTGCCAGCTCACCATGGGCAGGTGAAAAACTGTTTTTT.

This clonotype occurred a few times. The genes are TRBV11-2 and TRBJ2-2; D is uncertain. This CDR3 has 19 amino acids. Germline CDR1 reads SGHAT; CDR2 reads FQNNGV. Trimming left V 1 base short and J 3 bases short, with 21 bases between. The CDR3 nucleotides are TGTGCCAGCAGCTTAGGAATAGTTACTCAACGGATTCACACCGGGGAGCTGTTTTTT. It translates to CASSLGIVTQRIHTGELFF.

This clonotype was seen more than once but under ten times. CDR3 region: CASSPGPGKTAGVSYNEQFF. CDR3 nucleotides: TGCGCCAGCAGCCCTGGGCCTGGTAAAACGGCGGGAGTCTCCTACAATGAGCAGTTCTTC. This chain joins TRBV5-1 and TRBJ2-1; 7 nucleotides match TRBD2. The trim removed 4 bases at V and 0 bases at J, leaving 19 bases unmatched. The V gene's germline CDR1 is SGHRS and CDR2 YFSETQ. The length of the CDR3 is 20 residues.

The table lists this clonotype with many counts. This CDR3 is CASSQIIAGGRGDTQYF. The CDR3 bases are TGCGCCAGCAGCCAAATAATAGCGGGAGGCCGAGGAGATACGCAGTATTTT. The rearrangement links TRBV4-1 to TRBJ2-3; TRBD2 aligns across 10 bases. The CDR3 has 17 amino acids. The trim removed 2 bases at V and 5 bases at J, leaving 10 bases unmatched. Germline V gene lookup returns CDR1 MGHRA and CDR2 YSYEKL.

Many counts were recorded for this clonotype. The chain joins TRBV7-9 to TRBJ2-1; D is unresolved. This CDR3 has 16 residues. V gave up 1 base and J gave up 5 bases, with 15 bases separating them. Per the germline V gene, CDR1 is SEHNR and CDR2 is FQNEAQ (reference sequence). The CDR3 is CASSLDPHAVHNEQFF. CDR3 nucleotides: TGTGCCAGCAGCTTAGACCCTCATGCGGTCCACAATGAGCAGTTCTTC.

The chain employs TRBV20-1 and TRBJ2-1, with 7 bases fitting TRBD1. CDR3 length: 13 amino acids. Germline V gene lookup returns CDR1 DFQATT and CDR2 SNEGSKA (reference sequence). V shed 5 bases, J shed 8 bases, and the junction held 9 bases outside the gene matches. CDR3 in amino acids: CSASRQGAYEQFF. CDR3 DNA: TGCAGTGCTTCCCGACAGGGCGCATATGAGCAGTTCTTC.

The gene calls are TRBV20-1 and TRBJ1-6, with TRBD1 identical over 8 bases. Unmatched junction bases numbered 2, after V lost 2 bases and J lost 8 bases. The CDR3 consists of 13 residues. Germline V CDR1 and CDR2: DFQATT, SNEGSKA (reference sequence). CDR3 coding DNA: TGCAGTGCTAGACAGGACAGGGATTCACCCCTCCACTTT. It yields the protein CSARQDRDSPLHF.

This clonotype was found many times. The chain links TRBV5-1 to TRBJ2-7, with a possible D match to TRBD2 (5 bases). The germline V gene has CDR1 SGHRS and CDR2 YFSETQ. Trimming shortened V by 3 bases and J by 0 bases, and 7 bases separated the two germline ends. The CDR3 has 13 amino acids. This chain's CDR3 is CASSWESSYEQYF. The DNA of the CDR3 is TGCGCCAGCAGCTGGGAGAGCTCCTACGAGCAGTACTTC.

This clonotype was observed at least ten times. The chain has TRBV29-1 and TRBJ2-3, with D uncertain. The CDR3 is made up of 13 amino acids. V was shortened by 4 bases and J by 0 bases, with 8 bases between the two germline ends. CDR1 and CDR2 from the germline V gene are SQVTM and ANQGSEA. The CDR3: CSVVKRSTDTQYF. Written as DNA, the CDR3 is TGCAGCGTTGTTAAGCGTAGCACAGATACGCAGTATTTT.

This chain connects TRBV28 to TRBJ2-7; 8 bases match TRBD2. The CDR3 has 16 residues. Germline assignment: CDR1 MDHEN and CDR2 SYDVKM. Trimming cost V 6 bases and J 2 bases; bases outside gene matches: 12. This CDR3 is CASSPPSGSIPYEQYF. For the CDR3, the DNA is TGTGCCAGCAGCCCCCCCAGCGGGAGCATCCCCTACGAGCAGTACTTC. The full variable domain, its missing parts supplied by reference TRBV28 and TRBJ2-7, is DVKVTQSSRYLVKRTGEKVFLECVQDMDHENMFWYRQDPGLGLRLIYFSYDVKMKEKGDIPEGYSVSREKKERFSLILESASTNQTSMYLCASSPPSGSIPYEQYFGPGTRLTVT.

This clonotype has a count of ten or more. The chain joins TRBV29-1 to TRBJ2-7; possibly TRBD2 for D (5 bases). This CDR3 is built from 12 residues. The germline V and J ends were trimmed by 4 bases and 5 bases, with 12 bases remaining between them. Germline-derived CDR1 and CDR2 are SQVTM and ANQGSEA. CDR3 bases: TGCAGCGTTGTGGTGGGAGCCAACGAGCAGTACTTC. The encoded protein is CSVVVGANEQYF.

The chain joins TRBV7-2 to TRBJ1-3, with 8 nucleotides matching TRBD1. This CDR3 is 13 amino acids long. The V gene end was trimmed by 6 bases and the J gene end by 2 bases; junction bases not matched to a gene: 0. From germline, CDR1 is SGHTA and CDR2 FQGNSA. CDR3 residues: CASRQGAGNTIYF. CDR3 DNA: TGTGCCAGCAGACAGGGGGCTGGAAACACCATATATTTT.

The chain has TRBV6-1 and TRBJ2-1, with 16 bases identical to TRBD2. The germline V gene encodes CDR1 MNHNS and CDR2 SASEGT. This CDR3 region has 18 residues. Losses at the gene ends were 6 bases for V and 3 bases for J; bases not matched to a gene: 8. The CDR3 coding sequence is TGTGCCAGCAGGGGACTAGCGGGAGGGCCGGCTCACTACAATGAGCAGTTCTTC. Protein product: CASRGLAGGPAHYNEQFF.

Ten or more counts support this clonotype. The rearrangement joins TRBV30 to TRBJ2-1; D might be TRBD2 (5 bases). V was pared by 5 bases and J by 7 bases, with 18 bases between. The V gene's germline CDR1 is GTSNPN and CDR2 SVGIG (reference sequence). There are 14 residues in the CDR3. CDR3 nucleotides: TGTGCCTGGGAAGCGGTAGGGTACATGAATGAGCAGTTCTTC. Translated, it gives CAWEAVGYMNEQFF. The full variable domain, completed using reference TRBV30 and TRBJ2-1, is SQTIHQWPATLVQPVGSPLSLECTVEGTSNPNLYWYRQAAGRGLQLLFYSVGIGQISSEVPQNLSASRPQDRQFILSSKKLLLSDSGFYLCAWEAVGYMNEQFFGPGTRLTVL.

This clonotype was seen many times. This sequence joins TRBV5-1 and TRBJ2-7; 9 bases match TRBD1. Germline V gene lookup returns CDR1 SGHRS and CDR2 YFSETQ. Unmatched junction bases numbered 10, after V lost 4 bases and J lost 2 bases. CDR3 size: 16 residues. The CDR3 spells CASSRTGTGNPYEQYF. CDR3 DNA sequence: TGCGCCAGCAGCAGAACCGGGACAGGGAATCCCTACGAGCAGTACTTC.

The chain joins TRBV6-2 or TRBV6-3 to TRBJ2-5; D is unclear. V was pared by 3 bases and J by 2 bases, with 16 bases between. The CDR3 consists of 16 residues. CDR1 and CDR2 from the germline V gene are MNHEY and SVGEGT. CDR3 nucleotide sequence: TGTGCCAGCAGTTATGCTGGCTCCGCTCTACAAGAGACCCAGTACTTC. It yields the protein CASSYAGSALQETQYF.

This clonotype has at least ten counts. The rearrangement links TRBV20-1 to TRBJ2-3, with D possibly called TRBD1 or TRBD2 (5 bases each). V shed 6 bases and J shed 4 bases, with 20 bases lying between them. The CDR3 spans 15 residues. The V gene's germline CDR1 is DFQATT and CDR2 SNEGSKA (reference sequence). The CDR3 sequence: CSAGRVMGLPDTQYF. For the CDR3, the DNA is TGCAGTGCGGGGAGAGTAATGGGGCTGCCAGATACGCAGTATTTT.

This sequence joins TRBV27 and TRBJ2-5; unclear D gene. In germline, CDR1 is MNHEY, CDR2 SMNVEV (reference sequence). V was shortened by 7 bases and J by 5 bases, with 8 bases between the two germline ends. CDR3 length equals 11 residues. The CDR3 loop is CASKLRETQYF. The CDR3 bases are TGTGCCAGCAAACTAAGGGAGACCCAGTACTTC.